This T cell receptor (beta chain) was sequenced in a study of CD8+ T cells in alopecia areata. Sequencing relied on a cDNA template that was reverse transcribed from extracted RNA. The protocol was immunoSEQ multiplex PCR, while the TCRdb copy is restricted to in-frame clones and leaves out a portion. Here the sample spans roughly 250,000 clones, around 67% being singletons. Alopecia areata patients provided lesional scalp punch biopsies and peripheral blood, both collected for the study. This sequence was found in a human donor with alopecia areata. The specimen comprised CD4+ T cells sorted from blood, sampled at week 0.

CDR3 nucleotide sequence: TGTGCCAGCAGCTCTGGGGCCAACGTCCTGACTTTC. It codes for CASSSGANVLTF. The chain joins TRBV7-8 to TRBJ2-6; D remains unclear. CDR3 length: 12 residues. The V end was cut by 4 bases, the J end by 2 bases, with 0 bases between. CDR1 and CDR2 from the germline V gene are SGHVS and FQNEAQ.